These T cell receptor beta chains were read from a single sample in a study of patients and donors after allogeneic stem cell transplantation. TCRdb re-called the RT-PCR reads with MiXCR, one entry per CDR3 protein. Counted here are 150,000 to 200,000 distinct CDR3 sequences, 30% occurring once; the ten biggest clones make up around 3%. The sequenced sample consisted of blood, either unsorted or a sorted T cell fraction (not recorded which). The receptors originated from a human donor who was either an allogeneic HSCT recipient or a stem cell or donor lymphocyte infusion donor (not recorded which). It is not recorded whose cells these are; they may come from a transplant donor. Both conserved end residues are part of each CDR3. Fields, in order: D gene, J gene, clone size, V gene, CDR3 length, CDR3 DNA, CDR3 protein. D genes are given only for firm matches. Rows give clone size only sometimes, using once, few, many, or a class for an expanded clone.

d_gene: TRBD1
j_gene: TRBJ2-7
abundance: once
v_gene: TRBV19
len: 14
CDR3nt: TGTGCCAGTAGTATGACAGGGGCCTCCTACGAGCAGTACTTC
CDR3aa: CASSMTGASYEQYF

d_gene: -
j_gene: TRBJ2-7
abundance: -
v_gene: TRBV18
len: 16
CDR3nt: TGTGCCAGCTCACCACCCGACAGAATCCACTCCTACGAGCAGTACTTC
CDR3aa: CASSPPDRIHSYEQYF

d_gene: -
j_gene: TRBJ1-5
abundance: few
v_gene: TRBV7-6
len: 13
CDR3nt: TGTGCCAGCAGCTGGGGACACCTCGAGCCCCAGCATTTT
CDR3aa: CASSWGHLEPQHF

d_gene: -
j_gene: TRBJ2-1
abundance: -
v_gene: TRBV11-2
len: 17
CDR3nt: TGTGCCAGCAGGCCCTCTGGGTACGTAGGGGGAAGCAATGAGCAGTTCTTC
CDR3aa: CASRPSGYVGGSNEQFF

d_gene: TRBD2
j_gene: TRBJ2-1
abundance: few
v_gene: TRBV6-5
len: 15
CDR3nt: TGTGCCAGCAGTTACGGGCTAGCGGGATACAATGAGCAGTTCTTC
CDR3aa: CASSYGLAGYNEQFF

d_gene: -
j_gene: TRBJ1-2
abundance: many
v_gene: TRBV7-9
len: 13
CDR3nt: TGTGCCAGCAGCGGACAGAGGCCCTATGGCTACACCTTC
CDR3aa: CASSGQRPYGYTF

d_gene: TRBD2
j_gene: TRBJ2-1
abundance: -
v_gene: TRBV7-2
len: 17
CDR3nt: TGTGCCAGCAGCTTAGGGCCTAGCGGGAGTGCCCACAATGAGCAGTTCTTC
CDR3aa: CASSLGPSGSAHNEQFF

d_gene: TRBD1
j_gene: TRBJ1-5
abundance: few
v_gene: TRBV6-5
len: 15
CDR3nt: TGTGCCAGCAGTACGGACAGGGAGGGGGGACAGCCCCAGCATTTT
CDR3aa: CASSTDREGGQPQHF

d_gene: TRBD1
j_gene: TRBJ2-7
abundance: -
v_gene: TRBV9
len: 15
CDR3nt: TGTGCCAGCAGCGTAGAAGGGGGCTCGTCCTACGAGCAGTACTTC
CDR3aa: CASSVEGGSSYEQYF

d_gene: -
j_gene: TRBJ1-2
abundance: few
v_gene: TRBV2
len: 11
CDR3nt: TGTGCCAGCAGTGTGTCCTATGGCTACACCTTC
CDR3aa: CASSVSYGYTF

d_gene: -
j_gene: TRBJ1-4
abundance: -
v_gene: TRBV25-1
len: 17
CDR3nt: TGTGCCAGCAGTGATCCCTTACTACAGGGTATTAATGAAAAACTGTTTTTT
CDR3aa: CASSDPLLQGINEKLFF

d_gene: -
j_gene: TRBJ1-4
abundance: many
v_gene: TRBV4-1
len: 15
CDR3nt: TGCGCCAGCAGCCAAGAAGACTGGCCGCAGGTCAAACTGTTTTTT
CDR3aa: CASSQEDWPQVKLFF

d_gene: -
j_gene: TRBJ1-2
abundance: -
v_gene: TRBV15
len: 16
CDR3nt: TGTGCCACCAGCAGAGATCGATCTGGGGTTCGGGAGGGCTACACCTTC
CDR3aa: CATSRDRSGVREGYTF

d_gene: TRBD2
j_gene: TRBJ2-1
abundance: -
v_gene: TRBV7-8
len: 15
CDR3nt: TGTGCCAGCAGCAGGAGGACTAGCAGCTACAATGAGCAGTTCTTC
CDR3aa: CASSRRTSSYNEQFF

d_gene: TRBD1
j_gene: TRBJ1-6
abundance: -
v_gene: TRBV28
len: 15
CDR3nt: TGTGCCAGCAGTCTCCGACAGGGGCGCAATTCACCCCTCCACTTT
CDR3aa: CASSLRQGRNSPLHF

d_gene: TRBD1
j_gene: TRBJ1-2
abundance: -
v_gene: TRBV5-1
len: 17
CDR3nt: TGCGCCAGCAGCAGGGCGGACAGGGGGACCTTTTCCTATGGCTACACCTTC
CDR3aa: CASSRADRGTFSYGYTF

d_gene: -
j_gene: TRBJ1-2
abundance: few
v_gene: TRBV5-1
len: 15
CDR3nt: TGCGCCAGCAGCACCGGGACCGTGATAACCTATGGCTACACCTTC
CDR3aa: CASSTGTVITYGYTF

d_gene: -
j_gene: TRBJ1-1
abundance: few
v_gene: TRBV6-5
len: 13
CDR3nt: TGTGCCAGCAGTTACTCAACGGGGATTGAAGCTTTCTTT
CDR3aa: CASSYSTGIEAFF

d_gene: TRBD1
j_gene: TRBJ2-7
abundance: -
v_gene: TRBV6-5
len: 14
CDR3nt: TGTGCCAGCAGTGCCGGGGACAGTCCCTACGAGCAGTACTTC
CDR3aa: CASSAGDSPYEQYF

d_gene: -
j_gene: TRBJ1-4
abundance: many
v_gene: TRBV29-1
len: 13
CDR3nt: TGCAGCGCCAAGGACATGACTAATGAAAAACTGTTTTTT
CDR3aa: CSAKDMTNEKLFF

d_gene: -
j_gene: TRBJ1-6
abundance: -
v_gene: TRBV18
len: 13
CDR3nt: TGTGCCAGCTCACCACATAGGGATGCACCCCTCCACTTT
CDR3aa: CASSPHRDAPLHF

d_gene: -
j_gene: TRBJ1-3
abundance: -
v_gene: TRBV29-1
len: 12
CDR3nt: TGCAGCGTTGAGGCGTACGGAAACACCATATATTTT
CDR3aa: CSVEAYGNTIYF

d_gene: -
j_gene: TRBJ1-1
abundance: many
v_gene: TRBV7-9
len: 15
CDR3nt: TGTGCCAGCAGCCCCAGGCTGGGGGCGAACACTGAAGCTTTCTTT
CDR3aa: CASSPRLGANTEAFF

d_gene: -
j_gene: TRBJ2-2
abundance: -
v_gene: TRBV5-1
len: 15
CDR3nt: TGCGCCAGCAGCGGCGGGACACCTAACACCGGGGAGCTGTTTTTT
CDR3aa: CASSGGTPNTGELFF

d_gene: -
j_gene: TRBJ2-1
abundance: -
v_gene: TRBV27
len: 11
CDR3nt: TGTGCCACCTCTTCCAGGGTTGAGCAGTTCTTC
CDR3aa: CATSSRVEQFF

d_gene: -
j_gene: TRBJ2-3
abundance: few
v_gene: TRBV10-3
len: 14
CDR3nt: TGTGCCATCGAAGTTAACGCTGGGACGGGGACGCAGTATTTT
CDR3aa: CAIEVNAGTGTQYF

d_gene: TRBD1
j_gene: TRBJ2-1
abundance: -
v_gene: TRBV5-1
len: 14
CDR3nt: TGCGCCAGCAGCTTGGGACAGGGGAGGAATGAGCAGTTCTTC
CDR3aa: CASSLGQGRNEQFF

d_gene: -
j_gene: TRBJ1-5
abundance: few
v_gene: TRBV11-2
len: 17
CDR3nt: TGTGCCAGCAGCTTCTCCGGGCCCCGACCCCCCAATCAGCCCCAGCATTTT
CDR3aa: CASSFSGPRPPNQPQHF

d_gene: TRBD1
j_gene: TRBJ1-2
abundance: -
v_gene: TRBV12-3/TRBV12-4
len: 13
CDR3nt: TGTGCCAGCAGCTCTACAGGGGTCTATGGCTACACCTTC
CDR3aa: CASSSTGVYGYTF

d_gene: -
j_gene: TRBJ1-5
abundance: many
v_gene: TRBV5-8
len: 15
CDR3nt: TGTGCCAGCAGCTTTGGCAGGGGCCTTAATCAGCCCCAGCATTTT
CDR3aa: CASSFGRGLNQPQHF

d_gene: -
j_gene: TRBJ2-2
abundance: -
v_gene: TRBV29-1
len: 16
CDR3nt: TGCAGCGTTGAGTACAGGGACTTCGCGAACACCGGGGAGCTGTTTTTT
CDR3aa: CSVEYRDFANTGELFF

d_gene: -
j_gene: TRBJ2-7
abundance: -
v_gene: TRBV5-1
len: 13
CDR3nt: TGCCCCAGCAGCTTGGGATCTTTTTACGAGCAGTACTTC
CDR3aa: CPSSLGSFYEQYF

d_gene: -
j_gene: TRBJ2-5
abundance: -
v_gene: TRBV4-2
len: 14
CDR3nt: TGTGCCAGCAGCCAAACGGGACGGGGAGAGACCCAGTACTTC
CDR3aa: CASSQTGRGETQYF

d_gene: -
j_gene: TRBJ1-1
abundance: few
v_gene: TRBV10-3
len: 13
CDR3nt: TGTGCCATCAGTGAGTCTGTGAACACTGAAGCTTTCTTT
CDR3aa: CAISESVNTEAFF

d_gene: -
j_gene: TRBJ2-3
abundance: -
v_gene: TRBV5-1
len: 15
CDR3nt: TGCGCCAGCAGCTCGGGGGTCTCTAGCACAGATACGCAGTATTTT
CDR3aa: CASSSGVSSTDTQYF

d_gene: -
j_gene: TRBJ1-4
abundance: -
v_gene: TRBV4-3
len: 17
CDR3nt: TGCGCCAGCAGCCAAGATTGGATGGCCGCAACTAATGAAAAACTGTTTTTT
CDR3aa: CASSQDWMAATNEKLFF

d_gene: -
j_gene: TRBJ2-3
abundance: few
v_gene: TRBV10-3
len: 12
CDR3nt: TGTGCCATCAGCGCGGGCACAGATACGCAGTATTTT
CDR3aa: CAISAGTDTQYF

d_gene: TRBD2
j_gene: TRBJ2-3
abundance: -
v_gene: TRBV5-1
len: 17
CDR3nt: TGCGCCAGCAGCCCCATCTTAACTAGCGGGACTCCAGATACGCAGTATTTT
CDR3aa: CASSPILTSGTPDTQYF

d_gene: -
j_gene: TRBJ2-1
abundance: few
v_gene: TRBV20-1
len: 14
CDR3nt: TGCAGTGCTAGAGATAAGGCAGGATACAATGAGCAGTTCTTC
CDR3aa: CSARDKAGYNEQFF

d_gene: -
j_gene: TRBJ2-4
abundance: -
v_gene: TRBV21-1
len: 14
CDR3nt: TGTGCCAGCATTCGGGGGGAAAGGAGGAAGGTTCAGTACTTC
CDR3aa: CASIRGERRKVQYF

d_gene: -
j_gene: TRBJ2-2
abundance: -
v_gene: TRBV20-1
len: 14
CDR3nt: TGCAGTGCCCTACCGGGACTTACCACCGGGGAGCTGTTTTTT
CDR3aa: CSALPGLTTGELFF

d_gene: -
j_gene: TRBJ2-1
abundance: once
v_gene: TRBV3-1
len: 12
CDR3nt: TGTGCCAGCACCCAGGGGGGGATTGAGCAGTTCTTC
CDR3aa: CASTQGGIEQFF

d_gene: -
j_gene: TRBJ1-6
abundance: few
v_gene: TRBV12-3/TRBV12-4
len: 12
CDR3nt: TGTGCCACCGCTGGCGCCTTTTCACCCCTCCACTTT
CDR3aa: CATAGAFSPLHF

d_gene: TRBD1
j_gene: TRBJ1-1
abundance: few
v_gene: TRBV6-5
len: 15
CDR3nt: TGTGCCAGCCGAGTTCACCAGGGGGCGGACACTGAAGCTTTCTTT
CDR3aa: CASRVHQGADTEAFF

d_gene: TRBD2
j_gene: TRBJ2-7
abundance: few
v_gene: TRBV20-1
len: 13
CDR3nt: TGCAGTGCCTCGACTAGCGGGAGGGCCAAGCAGTACTTC
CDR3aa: CSASTSGRAKQYF

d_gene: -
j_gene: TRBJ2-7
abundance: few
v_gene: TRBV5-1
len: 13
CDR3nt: TGCGCCAGCAGCCTAGAAAGCTCCTACGAGCAGTACTTC
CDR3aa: CASSLESSYEQYF

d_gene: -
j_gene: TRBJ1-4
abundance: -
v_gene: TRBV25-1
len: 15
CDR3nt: TGTGCCAGCAGCGGCGGGAGCTCAACTAATGAAAAACTGTTTTTT
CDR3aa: CASSGGSSTNEKLFF

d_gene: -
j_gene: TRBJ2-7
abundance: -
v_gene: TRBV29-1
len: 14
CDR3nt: TGCAGCGTTGAAGAAGGAGGGGGCTTCTACGAGCAGTACTTC
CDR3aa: CSVEEGGGFYEQYF

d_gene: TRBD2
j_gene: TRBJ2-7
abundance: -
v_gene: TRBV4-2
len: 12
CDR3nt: TGTGCCAGCAGTGGACTAGCGGGAGGGCCTGTCTTC
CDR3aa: CASSGLAGGPVF

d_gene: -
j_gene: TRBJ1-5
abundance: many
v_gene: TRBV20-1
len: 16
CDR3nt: TGCAGTGCTAGAGATCCTGGAGGAAGCGGTGGACAGCCCCAGCATTTT
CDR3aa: CSARDPGGSGGQPQHF

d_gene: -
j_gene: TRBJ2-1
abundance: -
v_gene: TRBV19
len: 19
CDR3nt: TGTGCCAGTAGTATACCACTTAGGATCCCCCGTTTAGTAAACAATGAGCAGTTCTTC
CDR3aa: CASSIPLRIPRLVNNEQFF

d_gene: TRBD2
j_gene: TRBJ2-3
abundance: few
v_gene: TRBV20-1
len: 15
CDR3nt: TGCAGTTTTAGGGGGACTAGCGGGAGCCCAGATACGCAGTATTTT
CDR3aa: CSFRGTSGSPDTQYF

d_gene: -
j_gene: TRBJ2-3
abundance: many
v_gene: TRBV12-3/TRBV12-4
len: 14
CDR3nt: TGTGCCAGCAGTCAGGGTACAGGCACAGATACGCAGTATTTT
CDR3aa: CASSQGTGTDTQYF

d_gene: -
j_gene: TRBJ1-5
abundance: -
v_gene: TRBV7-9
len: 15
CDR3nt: TGTGCCAGCAGCTTAGGATGGGGGGGAGGTCAGCCCCAGCATTTT
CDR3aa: CASSLGWGGGQPQHF

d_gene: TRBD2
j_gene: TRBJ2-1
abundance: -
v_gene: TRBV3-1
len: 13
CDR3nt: TGTGCCAGCAGCCGACGGGGGGGCAATGAGCAGTTCTTC
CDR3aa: CASSRRGGNEQFF

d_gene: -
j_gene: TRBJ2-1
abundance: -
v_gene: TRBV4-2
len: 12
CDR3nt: TGTGCCAGCAGCCAAGATCAGCGGGAGCAGTTCTTC
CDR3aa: CASSQDQREQFF

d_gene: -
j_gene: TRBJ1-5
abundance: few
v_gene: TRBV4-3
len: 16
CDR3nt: TGCGCCAGCAGCCAAGATAGGGCAGGGTTGAATCAGCCCCAGCATTTT
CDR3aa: CASSQDRAGLNQPQHF

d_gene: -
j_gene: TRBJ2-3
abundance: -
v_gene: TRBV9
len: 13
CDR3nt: TGTGCCAGCAGCCTGCGACTCCCAGATACGCAGTATTTT
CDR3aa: CASSLRLPDTQYF

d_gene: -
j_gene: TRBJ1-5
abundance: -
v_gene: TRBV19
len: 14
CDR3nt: TGTGCCAGTACCCCTCCCTGGGGATTCCAGCCCCAGCATTTT
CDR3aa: CASTPPWGFQPQHF

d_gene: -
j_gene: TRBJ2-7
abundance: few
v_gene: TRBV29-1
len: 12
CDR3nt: TGCAGCGGACGAACGCCGCAATACGAGCAGTACTTC
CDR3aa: CSGRTPQYEQYF